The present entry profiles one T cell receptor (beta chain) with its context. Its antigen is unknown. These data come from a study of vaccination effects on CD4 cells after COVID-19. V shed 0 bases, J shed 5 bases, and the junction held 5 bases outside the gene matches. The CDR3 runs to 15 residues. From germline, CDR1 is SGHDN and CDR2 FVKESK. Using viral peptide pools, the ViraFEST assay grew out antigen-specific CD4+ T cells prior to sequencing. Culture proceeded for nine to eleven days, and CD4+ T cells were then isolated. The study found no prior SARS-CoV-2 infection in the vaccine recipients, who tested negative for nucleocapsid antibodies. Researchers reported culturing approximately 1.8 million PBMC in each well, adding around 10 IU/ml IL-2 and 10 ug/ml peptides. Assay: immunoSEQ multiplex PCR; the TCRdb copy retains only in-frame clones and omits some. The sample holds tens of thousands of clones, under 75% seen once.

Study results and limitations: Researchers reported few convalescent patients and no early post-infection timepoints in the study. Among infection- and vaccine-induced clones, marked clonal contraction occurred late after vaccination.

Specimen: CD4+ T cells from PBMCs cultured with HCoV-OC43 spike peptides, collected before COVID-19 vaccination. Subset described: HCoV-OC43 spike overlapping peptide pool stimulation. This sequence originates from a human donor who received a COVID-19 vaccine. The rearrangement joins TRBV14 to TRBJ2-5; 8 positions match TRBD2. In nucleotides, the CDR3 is TGTGCCAGCAGCCAAGAATGGAGCGGGGGTGAGACCCAGTACTTC. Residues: CASSQEWSGGETQYF.